This T cell receptor beta chain stems from a study of blood T cell repertoires in COVID-19. In the study overall: Samples of COVID-19 (acute and convalescent) were obtained from the United States, Italy and Spain. Sources were T cells, B-cell-depleted T cells, or PBMCs; the material itself was cDNA or gDNA.

Per the study methods: Amplified reference gene primers provided the basis for estimating nucleated cell counts. Assay: immunoSEQ multiplex PCR; the TCRdb copy retains only in-frame clones and omits some. V and J calls and clone size are copied from that table; D and trimming were computed from the DNA. The sample records around 250,000 clones, approximately 92% being singletons. This TCR came from a middle-aged woman who had recovered from COVID-19. The sample comprised peripheral blood.

The CDR3 is CASSLGALNEQFF. In nucleotides, the CDR3 is TGTGCCAGCAGCTTAGGGGCTCTAAATGAGCAGTTCTTC. This chain links TRBV7-2 with TRBJ2-1, with D uncertain. This CDR3 comprises 13 residues. V lost 1 base to trimming and J lost 7 bases, with 8 bases between them. Looked up from germline, CDR1 is SGHTA and CDR2 is FQGNSA. Variable domain in full (rest from reference TRBV7-2 and TRBJ2-1): GAGVSQSPSNKVTEKGKDVELRCDPISGHTALYWYRQSLGQGLEFLIYFQGNSAPDKSGLPSDRFSAERTGGSVSTLTIQRTQQEDSAVYLCASSLGALNEQFFGPGTRLTVL.